Listed below are T cell receptor beta chains from one sample, sequenced in a study of graft-versus-host responses after intestinal transplantation. Assay used: immunoSEQ multiplex PCR; TCRdb lists only in-frame clones, some missing. The data hold 80,000 to 90,000 clones, with around 90% observed a single time. No antigen has been assigned to these receptors. This material consisted of unstimulated CD4+ T cells sorted from spleen or lymph node cells, taken before intestinal transplant. These receptor sequences come from a human donor who received an intestinal transplant. Both conserved end residues are part of each CDR3. The D gene is left open where the match is weak. Clone size, where shown, is once, few, many, or a class for clones that have expanded.

J | D | size | V | DNA | CDR3
TRBJ2-2 | - | few | TRBV6-1 | TGTGCCGGTCGAGGCGGGCGAGGGTGGGCCGGGGAGCTGTTTTTT | CAGRGGRGWAGELFF
TRBJ2-2 | - | - | TRBV29-1 | TGCAGCGTCAGAGGCACCATCTCCGACGGGGAGCTGTTTTTT | CSVRGTISDGELFF
TRBJ2-1 | TRBD2 | - | TRBV7-6 | TGTGCCAGCAGCTTAGAGCCTAGCGGGAGGTTCTTCTCCTACAATGAGCAGTTCTTC | CASSLEPSGRFFSYNEQFF
TRBJ2-7 | - | once | TRBV29-1 | TGCAGCGTTGCCAGGGCGAGGGAGCAGTACTTC | CSVARAREQYF
TRBJ2-4 | - | - | TRBV7-9 | TGTGCCAGCAGCTTAACAAGCCTCCGGGACCTAGCCAAAAACATTCAGTACTTC | CASSLTSLRDLAKNIQYF
TRBJ2-7 | - | - | TRBV5-4 | TGTGCCAGCAGCACAATCGCAGGGCCCACCTACGAGCAGTACTTC | CASSTIAGPTYEQYF
TRBJ2-7 | - | - | TRBV27 | TGTGCCAGCAGTCCAAGGGTAGGGAACGGGCTTTCCTACGAGCAGTACTTC | CASSPRVGNGLSYEQYF
TRBJ1-2 | - | - | TRBV2 | TGTGCCAGCCTTCTCTGGATTATTAACTATGGCTACACCTTC | CASLLWIINYGYTF
TRBJ2-5 | TRBD2 | - | TRBV18 | TGTGCCAGCTCATCCCGACTAGCGGGGTACCAAGAGACCCAGTACTTC | CASSSRLAGYQETQYF
TRBJ2-2 | - | - | TRBV19 | TGTGCCAGTAAAAGGCTAGCTGACACCGGGGAGCTGTTTTTT | CASKRLADTGELFF
TRBJ2-7 | TRBD2 | once | TRBV5-1 | TGCGCCAGCAGCGGGCAGACTAGCGGTCACCCCCTGGACGAGCAGTACTTC | CASSGQTSGHPLDEQYF
TRBJ2-5 | TRBD1 | - | TRBV5-1 | TGCGCCAGCAGCTGGGGACAGGGGGCCTCGGAGACCCAGTACTTC | CASSWGQGASETQYF
TRBJ1-1 | TRBD1 | - | TRBV2 | TGTGCCAGCAGTGAGGGCGGACAGGGGAGGAGGTTAACTTTCTTT | CASSEGGQGRRLTFF
TRBJ2-7 | TRBD1 | few | TRBV2 | TGTGCCAGCAGTGAAGATCCGGGACAGGGAGTTTACGAGCAGTACTTC | CASSEDPGQGVYEQYF
TRBJ2-7 | - | - | TRBV12-5 | TGTGCTAGTGGTCCCTCCCCTGGGGTCAGGCCCTACGAGCAGTACTTC | CASGPSPGVRPYEQYF
TRBJ1-6 | - | once | TRBV5-8 | TGTGCCAGCAGCGCCGGACTGACCTCCTCACCCCTCCACTTT | CASSAGLTSSPLHF
TRBJ2-3 | - | - | TRBV7-9 | TGTGCCAGCAGCCTCACAGATACGCAGTATTTT | CASSLTDTQYF
TRBJ2-7 | - | - | TRBV14 | TGTGCCAGCAGCGAGGGGACCTCTAACCGTGGGGAGCAGTACTTC | CASSEGTSNRGEQYF
TRBJ2-5 | - | - | TRBV9 | TGTGCCAGCAGCGTAGTGGGGGGATTGGCAGAGACCCAGTACTTC | CASSVVGGLAETQYF
TRBJ2-7 | TRBD2 | - | TRBV7-2 | TGTGCCAGCAGCTCAAGAGCGGGAGGGGCCCACGAGCAGTACTTC | CASSSRAGGAHEQYF
TRBJ1-4 | - | - | TRBV5-1 | TGCGCCAGCAGCTTGGATCCACAGAAAACTAATGAAAAACTGTTTTTT | CASSLDPQKTNEKLFF
TRBJ2-1 | TRBD2 | once | TRBV6-5 | TGTGCCAGCAGTTTGACTAGCGGGAGGAATAATGAGCAGTTCTTC | CASSLTSGRNNEQFF
TRBJ2-4 | TRBD2 | - | TRBV7-2 | TGTGCCAGCAGCTCCCGACGGGGGGGAGAGTACATTCAGTACTTC | CASSSRRGGEYIQYF
TRBJ1-2 | - | - | TRBV19 | TGTGCCAGTAGTATAGACAGGGTGGACGGCTACACCTTC | CASSIDRVDGYTF
TRBJ1-2 | TRBD1 | - | TRBV7-2 | TGTGCCAGCAGCTTAGCGGGACAGGTTCCCGAAGGCTACACCTTC | CASSLAGQVPEGYTF
TRBJ2-1 | TRBD2 | - | TRBV4-2 | TGTGCCAGCAGCCAGGGACTAGCGGGAGACAATGAGCAGTTCTTC | CASSQGLAGDNEQFF
TRBJ2-2 | TRBD2 | - | TRBV4-1 | TGCGCCAGCAGCCAAGTGGCGACTAGCCGATACACCGGGGAGCTGTTTTTT | CASSQVATSRYTGELFF
TRBJ2-5 | - | - | TRBV6-5 | TGTGCCAGTTCACAGGGAGGAGAGACCCAGTACTTC | CASSQGGETQYF
TRBJ2-4 | TRBD2 | - | TRBV5-1 | TGCGCCAGCAGCTTGGATTCGGGAGGGCCTGACATTCAGTACTTC | CASSLDSGGPDIQYF
TRBJ2-1 | - | - | TRBV19 | TGTGCCAGTAGTACCGGGACAAATGAGCAGTTCTTC | CASSTGTNEQFF
TRBJ1-4 | TRBD1 | - | TRBV5-8 | TGTGCCAGCAGCTTGGGGACAGGGACCCCTAATGAAAAACTGTTTTTT | CASSLGTGTPNEKLFF
TRBJ1-1 | TRBD1 | - | TRBV7-9 | TGTGCCAGCAGCTTACAGGGGGCGATCGGCACTGAAGCTTTCTTT | CASSLQGAIGTEAFF
TRBJ2-2 | TRBD1 | - | TRBV27 | TGTGCCAGCAGTTTACTAAGGGGGCAAGGCGGGGAGCTGTTTTTT | CASSLLRGQGGELFF
TRBJ1-2 | TRBD1 | - | TRBV2 | TGTGCCAGCAGTTGGGACAGGCTGGGTGGCTACACCTTC | CASSWDRLGGYTF
TRBJ2-7 | TRBD2 | - | TRBV28 | TGTGCCAGCACCTCAACCGCGGGTCCTAGCGGGAGTTCTGGGCACGAGCAGTACTTC | CASTSTAGPSGSSGHEQYF
TRBJ2-5 | - | once | TRBV18 | TGTGCCAGCTCGGAAAGGCGCGGGGATCGGCAAGAGACCCAGTACTTC | CASSERRGDRQETQYF
TRBJ2-6 | TRBD1 | - | TRBV7-3 | TGTGCCAGCAGCCCCTCGGGACAGCTTTCCTCTGGGGCCAACGTCCTGACTTTC | CASSPSGQLSSGANVLTF
TRBJ2-4 | - | - | TRBV6-1 | TGTGCCAGCAGCGGACAGACCAAAAACATTCAGTACTTC | CASSGQTKNIQYF
TRBJ2-1 | TRBD2 | - | TRBV11-3 | TGTGCCAGCAGCTCGGGGGGACTAGCCAACCCTTACAATGAGCAGTTCTTC | CASSSGGLANPYNEQFF
TRBJ2-3 | - | - | TRBV6-6 | TGTGCCAGCAGTTACGGGAGGACAGATACGCAGTATTTT | CASSYGRTDTQYF
TRBJ2-5 | - | - | TRBV7-9 | TGTGCCAGCAGCTCGACCGCCCGGGTGGAAGATTCGTGGGAGCAGTACTTC | CASSSTARVEDSWEQYF
TRBJ1-5 | - | - | TRBV19 | TGTGCCAGTAGTATAGCCAGCAATCAGCCCCAGCATTTT | CASSIASNQPQHF
TRBJ1-2 | TRBD1 | - | TRBV6-5 | TGTGCCAGCAGTGGGACAGCTTCCACCTTC | CASSGTASTF
TRBJ2-1 | - | - | TRBV28 | TGTGCCAGCAGGGGTCGGGAAAATGAGCAGTTCTTC | CASRGRENEQFF
TRBJ1-2 | TRBD1 | - | TRBV18 | TGTGCCAGCTCACCAACGACAGGGAACTATGGCTACACCTTC | CASSPTTGNYGYTF
TRBJ1-2 | TRBD1 | - | TRBV6-1 | TGTGCCAGCAGTATTGCCGACAGGGGGGGCTATGGCTACACCTTC | CASSIADRGGYGYTF
TRBJ2-1 | TRBD2 | - | TRBV27 | TGTGCCAGCACTGGACTAGCGGGAAACAATGAGCAGTTCTTC | CASTGLAGNNEQFF
TRBJ1-1 | - | - | TRBV7-9 | TGTGCCAGCAGCTTAGCGGGGAGGGGCACTGAAGCTTTCTTT | CASSLAGRGTEAFF
TRBJ2-7 | - | - | TRBV27 | TGTGCCACCGGTGGAGTCTACGAGCAGTACTTC | CATGGVYEQYF
TRBJ2-3 | - | - | TRBV5-6 | TGTGCCAGCAGCTTGGCAGATACGCAGTATTTT | CASSLADTQYF
TRBJ2-7 | - | - | TRBV5-1 | TGCGCCAGCAGATCGGACAGCTACGAGCAGTACTTC | CASRSDSYEQYF
TRBJ1-2 | - | - | TRBV7-3 | TGTGCCAGCAGCTTCGGACCGCCAGCTAACTATGGCTACACCTTC | CASSFGPPANYGYTF
TRBJ2-1 | - | - | TRBV7-2 | TGTGCCAGCAGCTTATTGCGCAATGAGCAGTTCTTC | CASSLLRNEQFF
TRBJ1-1 | - | - | TRBV5-1 | TGCGCCAGCAGCCTTACAGGGCCCGGGGAGTCCATGAACACTGAAGCTTTCTTT | CASSLTGPGESMNTEAFF
TRBJ1-5 | - | - | TRBV28 | TGTGCCGGAAGAGAGTGGGACCAAGAAGATCAGCCCCAGCATTTT | CAGREWDQEDQPQHF
TRBJ2-2 | - | - | TRBV9 | TGTGCCAGCAGCGGACGGTCCAGCACCGGGGAGCTGTTTTTT | CASSGRSSTGELFF
TRBJ2-5 | - | - | TRBV5-1 | TGCGCCAGCAGCTTGGTTAGGGAGACCCAGTACTTC | CASSLVRETQYF